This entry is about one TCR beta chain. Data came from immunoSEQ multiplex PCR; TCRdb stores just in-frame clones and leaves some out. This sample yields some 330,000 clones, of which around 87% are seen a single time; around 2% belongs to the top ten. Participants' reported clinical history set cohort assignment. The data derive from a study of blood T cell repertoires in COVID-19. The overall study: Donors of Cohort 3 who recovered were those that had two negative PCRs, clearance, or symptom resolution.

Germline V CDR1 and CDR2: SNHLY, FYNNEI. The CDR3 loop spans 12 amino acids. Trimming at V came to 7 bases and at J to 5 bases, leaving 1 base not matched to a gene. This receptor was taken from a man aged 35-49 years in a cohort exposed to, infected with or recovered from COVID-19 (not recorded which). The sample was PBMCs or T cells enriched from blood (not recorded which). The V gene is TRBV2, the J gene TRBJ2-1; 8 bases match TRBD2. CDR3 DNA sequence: TGTGCCAGCACACTAGCGGACAATGAGCAGTTCTTC. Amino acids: CASTLADNEQFF.